These 30 T cell receptor beta chains share one sample of origin, sequenced in a study of T cells in Graves' hyperthyroidism and ophthalmopathy. Amplified TCR beta CDR3 regions derived from RNA transcripts. The TCR CDR3 was amplified in a first-round RT-PCR using the HTBI primer set. Each CDR3 protein gets one entry after TCRdb re-called the multiplex PCR reads with MiXCR. Here the sample spans roughly 290,000 distinct CDR3 sequences, roughly 13% being singletons. Material for sequencing was blood. The receptor set was obtained from a middle-aged woman with Graves' hyperthyroidism.

This clonotype was counted ten times or more. The rearrangement joins TRBV2 to TRBJ1-5, with D perhaps matching TRBD1 (5 bases). Trimming removed 4 bases from V and 5 bases from J, with 9 bases in between. Germline V CDR1 and CDR2: SNHLY, FYNNEI. The CDR3 length is 13 residues. CDR3 DNA sequence: TGTGCCAGCAGTGGCGCAGGGTATCAGCCCCAGCATTTT. Translating gives CASSGAGYQPQHF.

V usage is TRBV12-3 or TRBV12-4 and J usage is TRBJ2-3, with 9 bases that match TRBD1. Losses at the gene ends were 6 bases for V and 9 bases for J; bases not matched to a gene: 4. There are 12 residues in the CDR3. In DNA form, the CDR3 reads TGTGCCAGCAGGATCGGGACAGGGACGCAGTATTTT. Its protein is CASRIGTGTQYF.

This clonotype was detected many times. V and J are TRBV11-3 and TRBJ2-5, with 7 bases identical to TRBD2. Unmatched junction bases numbered 9, after V lost 4 bases and J lost 4 bases. The CDR3 extends over 15 amino acids. The germline CDR1 and CDR2 sequences are SGHNT and YENEEA. The CDR3, as DNA: TGTGCCAGCAGCTCCCGGACTAGTCTTGGAGAGACCCAGTACTTC. Translated: CASSSRTSLGETQYF. Complete variable domain (other parts from reference TRBV11-3 and TRBJ2-5): EAGVVQSPRYKIIEKKQPVAFWCNPISGHNTLYWYLQNLGQGPELLIRYENEEAVDDSQLPKDRFSAERLKGVDSTLKIQPAELGDSAVYLCASSSRTSLGETQYFGPGTRLLVL.

Many counts were recorded for this clonotype. The chain combines TRBV20-1 with TRBJ1-3; D not resolved. The V end lost 4 bases, the J end lost 4 bases, and 8 bases lay between the germline ends. The CDR3 runs 12 residues. Germline CDR1 and CDR2: DFQATT and SNEGSKA (reference sequence). CDR3 in DNA: TGCAGTGCTAAAATGCCGGGAAACACCATATATTTT. This gives the protein CSAKMPGNTIYF.

The chain employs TRBV4-1 and TRBJ1-5; 8 nucleotides agree with TRBD1. Germline V gene sequence: CDR1 MGHRA, CDR2 YSYEKL. This CDR3 is 16 amino acids long. Trimming at V came to 1 base and at J to 6 bases, leaving 8 bases not matched to a gene. In nucleotides, the CDR3 is TGCGCCAGCAGCCAAGTCAGCGCAGGGGGCCGTCAGCCCCAGCATTTT. Translating gives CASSQVSAGGRQPQHF.

The gene calls are TRBV6-4 and TRBJ2-1; D is unresolved. The CDR3 totals 15 residues. The V gene lost 5 bases and the J gene lost 0 bases, with 11 bases spanning the gap. Germline CDR1 and CDR2: MRHNA and SNTAGT. CDR3 bases: TGTGCCAGCAGTTCTGAGCAAAGCTCCTACAATGAGCAGTTCTTC. This gives the protein CASSSEQSSYNEQFF.

Only one count was recorded for this clonotype. This may be a read error: a much more frequent sequence differs by one nucleotide. The chain couples TRBV12-3 or TRBV12-4 to TRBJ1-6; TRBD1 aligns across 8 bases. The CDR3 has 14 residues. The CDR3, as DNA: TGTGTCAGCAGTCGACAGGGGACGAATTCACCCCTCCACTTT. This codes for CVSSRQGTNSPLHF.

On this clonotype itself: At one of its ends the junction is not consistent with the germline gene, which may arise from a read error. The DNA for the CDR3 is TGTGCCATCAAAGCTCCGCTCACTACCGGGGAGCTGCTTTTT. This gives the protein CAIKAPLTTGELLF. V and J are TRBV10-3 and TRBJ2-2; a possible D gene is TRBD2 (5 bases). This CDR3 is built from 14 residues. Germline V CDR1 and CDR2: ENHRY, SYGVKD.

This clonotype was observed many times. V gene TRBV6-1 combines with J gene TRBJ1-1, with a tentative D call TRBD1 (5 bases). The ends were cut back, 6 bases at V and 5 bases at J, with 10 bases in the middle. The CDR3 is 12 residues long. CDR1 is MNHNS, CDR2 SASEGT, per germline. The CDR3 sequence: CASSVRDTEAFF. The CDR3 bases are TGTGCCAGCAGCGTCAGGGATACTGAAGCTTTCTTT.

This clonotype has ten or more counts. The V call is TRBV6-2 or TRBV6-3, the J call TRBJ1-2, with D possibly being TRBD1 (5 bases). The CDR3 has 16 residues. V lost 1 base, J lost 3 bases, and 15 bases lay in between. Looked up from germline, CDR1 is MNHEY and CDR2 is SVGEGT. CDR3 sequence: CASSYFRGRVDYGYTF. In nucleotides, the CDR3 is TGTGCCAGCAGTTACTTTCGCGGCAGGGTGGACTATGGCTACACCTTC.

The V and J genes are TRBV7-9 and TRBJ2-5, with 10 bases aligning to TRBD2. This CDR3 is built from 16 residues. The junction had 5 bases not matched to a gene; V was cut back by 4 bases and J by 0 bases. Germline CDR1 SEHNR, CDR2 FQNEAQ (reference sequence). The CDR3 reads CASSYAGLADQETQYF. Here the CDR3 DNA reads TGTGCCAGCAGCTACGCCGGACTAGCGGACCAAGAGACCCAGTACTTC. Together with reference TRBV7-9 and TRBJ2-5, the CDR3 gives the full variable domain: DTGVSQNPRHKITKRGQNVTFRCDPISEHNRLYWYRQTLGQGPEFLTYFQNEAQLEKSRLLSDRFSAERPKGSFSTLEIQRTEQGDSAMYLCASSYAGLADQETQYFGPGTRLLVL.

The chain has TRBV19 and TRBJ2-6; D ambiguous. The CDR3 has 15 amino acids. The germline CDR1 and CDR2 sequences are LNHDA and SQIVND (reference sequence). V was cut by 3 bases and J by 0 bases, with 6 bases left in between. The CDR3 here is CASSIRSSGANVLTF. In DNA, the CDR3 is TGTGCCAGTAGTATCCGGAGCTCTGGGGCCAACGTCCTGACTTTC.

At least ten counts were recorded for this clonotype. The chain recombines TRBV20-1 with TRBJ2-1, with TRBD2 identical over 11 bases. V lost 8 bases and J lost 1; bases outside the gene matches: 16. The germline V gene encodes CDR1 DFQATT and CDR2 SNEGSKA (reference sequence). CDR3 length equals 18 residues. The CDR3 sequence: CSTQRTSGRSVSYNEQFF. The CDR3 DNA follows: TGCAGTACCCAGCGGACTAGCGGGCGAAGCGTTTCCTACAATGAGCAGTTCTTC.

This clonotype was seen repeatedly, ten times or more. V and J are TRBV27 and TRBJ1-5; no definite D call. The germline V and J ends were trimmed by 4 bases and 0 bases, with 7 bases remaining between them. This CDR3 has 14 residues. In germline, CDR1 is MNHEY, CDR2 SMNVEV (reference sequence). CDR3 sequence: CASSYHNSNQPQHF. Here the CDR3 DNA reads TGTGCCAGCAGTTACCACAATAGCAATCAGCCCCAGCATTTT.

This clonotype was picked up many times. This chain connects TRBV3-1 to TRBJ2-7, with D possibly TRBD1 on 5 matching bases. Germline CDR1 and CDR2: LGHDT and YNNKEL (reference sequence). Trimming stripped 2 bases from V and 5 bases from J, with 16 bases between. CDR3 length: 15 amino acids. Here the CDR3 reads CASSQLGAGRNEQYF. The CDR3 nucleotides read TGTGCCAGCAGCCAACTAGGGGCAGGGCGGAACGAGCAGTACTTC.

The genes are TRBV25-1 and TRBJ2-7, with D perhaps matching TRBD1 (6 bases). The CDR3 covers 15 residues. The V gene lost 3 bases and the J gene lost 9 bases, with 21 bases spanning the gap. In germline, CDR1 is MGHDK, CDR2 SYGVNS. Here the CDR3 reads CASSESRGWTPGQYF. The CDR3 coding sequence is TGTGCCAGCAGTGAGTCCAGGGGTTGGACTCCGGGGCAGTACTTC.

This clonotype has just a few counts. The V and J genes are TRBV5-5 and TRBJ2-1, with no clear D. CDR1 SGHKS and CDR2 YYEKEE come from the germline V gene (reference sequence). The CDR3 consists of 17 residues. Trimming stripped 0 bases from V and 0 bases from J, with 13 bases between. CDR3 in amino acids: CASSLEASLLSYNEQFF. CDR3 coding DNA: TGTGCCAGCAGCTTGGAGGCCAGCCTCCTCTCCTACAATGAGCAGTTCTTC.

This clonotype was seen ten or more times. The chain couples TRBV2 to TRBJ1-2; 9 bases match TRBD1. CDR3 length: 15 residues. Germline V lookup: CDR1 SNHLY, CDR2 FYNNEI. J was trimmed by 4 bases and V by 7 bases; bases with no gene match: 10. The CDR3 is CASKAGTGLSYGYTF. CDR3 nucleotide sequence: TGTGCCAGCAAAGCCGGGACAGGGCTTTCCTATGGCTACACCTTC.

This clonotype was picked up many times. The V call is TRBV12-3 or TRBV12-4, the J call TRBJ2-3, with 8 bases that match TRBD1. CDR3 length: 14 amino acids. Unmatched junction bases numbered 6, after V lost 5 bases and J lost 5 bases. CDR3 sequence reads: CASSIQGQEDTQYF. In nucleotides, the CDR3 is TGTGCCAGCAGTATCCAGGGACAGGAAGATACGCAGTATTTT.

J is TRBJ1-4 and V is TRBV19; the D is unclear. Trimming stripped 5 bases from V and 5 bases from J, with 12 bases between. This CDR3 has 14 amino acids. CDR1 and CDR2 from the germline V gene are LNHDA and SQIVND (reference sequence). The CDR3 bases are TGTGCCAGTAGTTGGACCTATAGGAATGAAAAACTGTTTTTT. Translated, it gives CASSWTYRNEKLFF.

Many counts were recorded for this clonotype. This chain uses TRBV7-2 with TRBJ2-1, with 8 bases lining up with TRBD2. Germline V lookup: CDR1 SGHTA, CDR2 FQGNSA. The CDR3 extends over 17 amino acids. The V and J ends lost 5 bases and 2 bases, in that order; junction bases with no gene match: 11. The CDR3 bases are TGTGCCAGCAGCCCCCTTGCCGGGACTAGACCCTACAATGAGCAGTTCTTC. The encoded protein is CASSPLAGTRPYNEQFF.

The J gene is TRBJ2-5, the V gene TRBV7-2, with 12 nucleotides matching TRBD2. Per the germline V gene, CDR1 is SGHTA and CDR2 is FQGNSA. Unmatched junction bases numbered 6, after V lost 5 bases and J lost 5 bases. This CDR3 comprises 15 residues. CDR3 sequence (DNA): TGTGCCAGCAGCCAACCGACTAGCGGGAGTGAGACCCAGTACTTC. This translates into CASSQPTSGSETQYF.

This clonotype occurred many times. V is TRBV29-1 and J is TRBJ2-1; 8 bases are a match to TRBD2. Germline CDR1 reads SQVTM; CDR2 reads ANQGSEA. The CDR3 sequence is 11 residues long. V lost 7 bases, J lost 7 bases, and 3 bases stayed unmatched. The CDR3 nucleotides are TGCAGCGCGGGACTAGGGAATGAGCAGTTCTTC. Translating gives CSAGLGNEQFF.

The V gene is TRBV28, the J gene TRBJ2-7; TRBD2 might be the D (5 bases). Germline V CDR1 and CDR2: MDHEN, SYDVKM. The V end was cut by 6 bases, the J end by 3 bases, with 18 bases between. The CDR3 contains 15 residues. This chain's CDR3 is CASRAPGLGGYEQYF. The CDR3 region has the DNA TGTGCCAGCAGAGCGCCGGGTCTAGGAGGCTACGAGCAGTACTTC.

The chain recombines TRBV4-1 with TRBJ2-1, with 14 bases matching TRBD2. The J segment lost 8 bases and the V segment lost 4 bases, leaving 7 bases of the junction unmatched. The CDR3 contains 16 residues. Germline CDR1 and CDR2: MGHRA and YSYEKL. Written as DNA, the CDR3 is TGCGCCAGCAGCCTACGACTAGCGGGAGGGCCATATGAGCAGTTCTTC. Amino acid sequence: CASSLRLAGGPYEQFF.

This clonotype was recorded at least ten times. The rearrangement links TRBV29-1 to TRBJ2-2; D remains unclear. The germline CDR1 and CDR2 sequences are SQVTM and ANQGSEA. CDR3 length equals 13 residues. V lost 4 bases, J lost 4 bases, and 10 bases lay in between. The CDR3 DNA reads TGCAGCGTTGGGTCAGATACCACCGGGGAGCTGTTTTTT. Its translation: CSVGSDTTGELFF.

This clonotype was detected a few times. The V call is TRBV5-1, the J call TRBJ2-1; TRBD2 aligns across 13 bases. V gave up 3 bases and J gave up 7 bases; unmatched junction bases: 4. Germline V lookup: CDR1 SGHRS, CDR2 YFSETQ. CDR3 size: 15 residues. CDR3 sequence reads: CASSSRTSGSNEQFF. In DNA form, the CDR3 reads TGCGCCAGCAGCTCGAGGACTAGCGGGAGTAATGAGCAGTTCTTC.

Remarks on this clonotype: One base away lies a much larger clone, so this may be a sequencing read error. This chain connects TRBV4-1 to TRBJ1-1; D not resolved. CDR3 length: 13 amino acids. V lost 5 bases to trimming and J lost 7 bases, with 14 bases between them. The germline V gene has CDR1 MGHRA and CDR2 YSYEKL. The CDR3 loop reads CASSTIRGLEAFF. In nucleotides, the CDR3 is TGCGCCAGCAGCACCATACGTGGACTTGAAGCTTTCTTT.

There are a few counts of this clonotype. V and J are TRBV27 and TRBJ2-3, with 7 bases fitting TRBD2. This CDR3 spans 14 amino acids. The germline V gene has CDR1 MNHEY and CDR2 SMNVEV (reference sequence). The J segment lost 6 bases and the V segment lost 7 bases, leaving 10 bases of the junction unmatched. The CDR3 reads CASKAQRDPDTQYF. The CDR3 DNA is TGTGCCAGCAAAGCTCAGCGGGACCCCGATACGCAGTATTTT.

This clonotype has more than one count but fewer than ten. The chain combines TRBV29-1 with TRBJ2-6; possible D gene TRBD2, 5 bases. With 4 bases removed from V and 0 bases from J, the gap between germline ends came to 13 bases. Germline-derived CDR1 and CDR2 are SQVTM and ANQGSEA. The CDR3 runs 16 residues. For the CDR3, the DNA is TGCAGCGTTGCTTACTCCGCGGGCTCTGGGGCCAACGTCCTGACTTTC. Residues: CSVAYSAGSGANVLTF. The full variable domain, completed using reference TRBV29-1 and TRBJ2-6, is SAVISQKPSRDICQRGTSLTIQCQVDSQVTMMFWYRQQPGQSLTLIATANQGSEATYESGFVIDKFPISRPNLTFSTLTVSNMSPEDSSIYLCSVAYSAGSGANVLTFGAGSRLTVL.